These T cell receptor beta chains were read from a single sample in a study of CD8 T cells in ankylosing spondylitis. TCRdb reprocessed the 5' RACE reads via MiXCR and lists one record per CDR3 protein. The data show a few hundred thousand distinct CDR3 sequences, about 10% seen once. Material: blood, either unsorted or a sorted T cell fraction (not recorded which). Source of these receptors: a male donor with ankylosing spondylitis or in good health (not recorded which). Each CDR3 is given with its conserved first and last residue. A D gene is named only where the DNA matches it firmly. The size entry is marked missing in some rows and otherwise reads once, few, many or a size class.

clone_size,v_call,d_call,j_call,cdr3_nt,cdr3_aa
NA,TRBV11-2,TRBD2,TRBJ2-1,TGTGCCAGCAGCTCTGGACTAGCGGGGTGGTCGGTATACAATGAGCAGTTCTTC,CASSSGLAGWSVYNEQFF
many,TRBV20-1,TRBD1,TRBJ1-2,TGCAGTGCTAGAAGCCAGGGGGCTAGGGGCTACACCTTC,CSARSQGARGYTF
many,TRBV5-1,TRBD2,TRBJ2-3,TGCGCCAGCAGCCGCGGGACTAGCGGGGTCAGTGGGACACATACGCAGTATTTT,CASSRGTSGVSGTHTQYF
many,TRBV4-2,NA,TRBJ2-7,TGTGCCAGCAGCCAAAACCCCTCCTACGAGCAGTACTTC,CASSQNPSYEQYF
many,TRBV5-1,TRBD1,TRBJ2-1,TGCGCCAGCAGCACTGGACAGGGGGCTAAAAATGAGCAGTTCTTC,CASSTGQGAKNEQFF
many,TRBV20-1,TRBD1,TRBJ2-2,TGCAGTGCAAAGGACAGGGGAAACACCGGGGAGCTGTTTTTT,CSAKDRGNTGELFF
few,TRBV3-1,TRBD2,TRBJ2-1,TGTGCCAGCAGCCAACCTCGGGGCGGGAGGGGCTACAATGAGCAGTTCTTC,CASSQPRGGRGYNEQFF
NA,TRBV20-1,NA,TRBJ2-1,TGCAGTGCTAGACAAACCCCCGCTGTCCCAGGTGAGCAGTTCTTC,CSARQTPAVPGEQFF
many,TRBV27,NA,TRBJ2-1,TGTGCCAGCAGTTTATCAGGCGGTTGGCAGTTCTTC,CASSLSGGWQFF
NA,TRBV23-1,NA,TRBJ1-5,TGCGCCAGCAGCCAGTGCCGACATCATAAAGGCAATCAGCCCCAGCATTTT,CASSQCRHHKGNQPQHF
NA,TRBV28,NA,TRBJ2-1,TGTGCCGCCGGGCTAGTTAGGAACAATGAGCAGTTCTTC,CAAGLVRNNEQFF
many,TRBV9,TRBD2,TRBJ2-1,TGTGCCAGCAGCGTCGGGCGGGGGGACTACAATGAGCAGTTCTTC,CASSVGRGDYNEQFF
many,TRBV10-3,NA,TRBJ2-7,TGTGCCATCAGTGAGGGCGGGCGGCTCTACGAGCAGTACTTC,CAISEGGRLYEQYF
many,TRBV2,NA,TRBJ2-5,TGTGCCAGCAGTGAGTCGGGGCGACTAGAGACCCAGTACTTC,CASSESGRLETQYF
many,TRBV5-1,NA,TRBJ2-2,TGCGCCAGCAGCCCCCCTGGGTCTACGGTCACCGGGGAGCTGTTTTTT,CASSPPGSTVTGELFF
NA,TRBV5-6,TRBD1,TRBJ2-5,TGTGCCAGCAGCACGACCGGGACAGTCCAAGAGACCCAGTACTTC,CASSTTGTVQETQYF
many,TRBV7-9,TRBD1,TRBJ2-5,TGTGCCAGCAGCATAGAAGGGGGCTTCGAGACCCAGTACTTC,CASSIEGGFETQYF
many,TRBV4-2,TRBD1,TRBJ1-2,TGTGCCAGCAGCCAGGGACAGGGGGAGAACTATGGCTACACCTTC,CASSQGQGENYGYTF
NA,TRBV7-9,NA,TRBJ1-3,TGTGCCACCTCAGGGGCCCTCTCTGGAAACACCATATATTTT,CATSGALSGNTIYF
many,TRBV5-1,NA,TRBJ1-1,TGCGCCAGCAGCTCCCAATCGTTAGGTACTGAAGCTTTCTTT,CASSSQSLGTEAFF
few,TRBV6-5,NA,TRBJ2-7,TGTGCCAGCAGTTACTCCTATTCCCGGGACGAGCAGTACTTC,CASSYSYSRDEQYF
few,TRBV20-1,TRBD1,TRBJ2-1,TGCAGTGCTAGAGCTCCGGGACAGGGAAGCCTTTACAATGAGCAGTTCTTC,CSARAPGQGSLYNEQFF
many,TRBV7-3,TRBD2,TRBJ2-3,TGTGCCAGCCCGACTAGCGGGAGATTTAGCACAGATACGCAGTATTTT,CASPTSGRFSTDTQYF
few,TRBV11-1,TRBD1,TRBJ2-1,TGTGCCAGCAGCTTTCCTTCCACCCATTACGGACAGGACAATGAGCAGTTCTTC,CASSFPSTHYGQDNEQFF
many,TRBV20-1,NA,TRBJ2-3,TGCAGTGCTAGGTCGGCAGTATACACAGATACGCAGTATTTT,CSARSAVYTDTQYF
few,TRBV7-3,NA,TRBJ1-5,TGTGCCAGCAGCCCTGCCCCCAATCAGCCCCAGCATTTT,CASSPAPNQPQHF
NA,TRBV19,NA,TRBJ2-1,TGTGCCAGTAGCGGGAGACAATGGTCCTACAATGAGCAGTTCTTC,CASSGRQWSYNEQFF
many,TRBV12-3/TRBV12-4,NA,TRBJ2-7,TGTGCCAGCAGCCCTACCGGGCCCTTCGCCTACGAGCAGTACTTC,CASSPTGPFAYEQYF
NA,TRBV29-1,TRBD2,TRBJ2-7,TGCAGCGCTGGGGGAGCGGGAGGAACCTACGAGCAGTACTTC,CSAGGAGGTYEQYF
many,TRBV20-1,NA,TRBJ1-2,TGCAGTGCCGCCCCAGTCCCCGGGGGCTACACCTTC,CSAAPVPGGYTF
NA,TRBV12-3/TRBV12-4,NA,TRBJ1-1,TGTGCCAGCAGTTTCAACCCACAACAGTTCCGTTCTGAAGCTTTCTTT,CASSFNPQQFRSEAFF
NA,TRBV5-1,NA,TRBJ2-2,TGCGCCAGCAGCCCACTGGGGACCGAGGAGCTGTTTTTT,CASSPLGTEELFF
many,TRBV15,NA,TRBJ2-7,TGTGCCACCAGCAGGGGACGGACCTCCTACGAGCAGTACTTC,CATSRGRTSYEQYF
few,TRBV11-2,NA,TRBJ2-5,TGTGCCAGCAGCTTAGATCTTAGGGGGACCCAGTACTTC,CASSLDLRGTQYF
many,TRBV30,TRBD2,TRBJ2-7,TGTGCCTGGGAACCGGGACTAGCGGGGAGCTCCTACGAGCAGTACTTC,CAWEPGLAGSSYEQYF
NA,TRBV20-1,TRBD1,TRBJ2-3,TGCAGTGCTTTAGACAGGGTGGGCACAGATACGCAGTATTTT,CSALDRVGTDTQYF
few,TRBV14,TRBD2,TRBJ2-3,TGTGCCAGCAGCCAAGGTAGCGGGGGTAATACGCAGTATTTT,CASSQGSGGNTQYF
many,TRBV20-1,TRBD2,TRBJ2-7,TGCAGTGCTAGATCCCCTTGGGAGGGCGACTACGAGCAGTACTTC,CSARSPWEGDYEQYF
many,TRBV5-1,NA,TRBJ2-2,TGCGCCAGCCACCCCGGGCTCTTCGGGGACACCGGGGAGCTGTTTTTT,CASHPGLFGDTGELFF
many,TRBV5-1,TRBD1,TRBJ1-1,TGCGCCAGCAGCGGGGCGACAGGGGTCTGGGCTGAAGCTTTCTTT,CASSGATGVWAEAFF
NA,TRBV7-2,NA,TRBJ2-3,TGTGCCAGCAGCTTAGACGGCGGGACTAGCACAGATACGCAGTATTTT,CASSLDGGTSTDTQYF
NA,TRBV20-1,NA,TRBJ2-1,TGCAGTGCTAGTAGGCGGGCTCGGGACAATGGGCAGTTCTTC,CSASRRARDNGQFF
NA,TRBV15,NA,TRBJ1-5,TGTGCCACCAGCAGAGATCGGGCAGCAAATCAGCCCCAGCATTTT,CATSRDRAANQPQHF
few,TRBV2,NA,TRBJ2-3,TGTGCCAGCAGACAGGACAACACAGATACGCAGTATTTT,CASRQDNTDTQYF
NA,TRBV2,NA,TRBJ1-5,TGTGCCAGCAGTGAAAGAAGTGGCAGGGTCGGCAATCAGCCCCAGCATTTT,CASSERSGRVGNQPQHF
many,TRBV5-1,NA,TRBJ1-2,TGCGCCAGCAGCTTGGGTTCGGTAACTAACTATGGCTACACCTTC,CASSLGSVTNYGYTF
many,TRBV5-6,NA,TRBJ2-1,TGTGCCAGCAGCTCGAACTTGAATGAGCAGTTCTTC,CASSSNLNEQFF
many,TRBV15,NA,TRBJ2-7,TGTGCCACCAGCAGAGTAGGTGCGGGTGGGGACTCCTACGAGCAGTACTTC,CATSRVGAGGDSYEQYF
many,TRBV27,TRBD2,TRBJ2-1,TGTGCCAGCAGTTACCCTAGCGGGAGGGGGAGCTCCTACAATGAGCAGTTCTTC,CASSYPSGRGSSYNEQFF
many,TRBV11-2,TRBD1,TRBJ1-2,TGTGCCAGCAGCGCCCAGGGGGCGTCCTATGGCTACACCTTC,CASSAQGASYGYTF
many,TRBV4-1,NA,TRBJ1-1,TGCGCCAGCAGCCAAGAAAGAAGTAACACTGAAGCTTTCTTT,CASSQERSNTEAFF